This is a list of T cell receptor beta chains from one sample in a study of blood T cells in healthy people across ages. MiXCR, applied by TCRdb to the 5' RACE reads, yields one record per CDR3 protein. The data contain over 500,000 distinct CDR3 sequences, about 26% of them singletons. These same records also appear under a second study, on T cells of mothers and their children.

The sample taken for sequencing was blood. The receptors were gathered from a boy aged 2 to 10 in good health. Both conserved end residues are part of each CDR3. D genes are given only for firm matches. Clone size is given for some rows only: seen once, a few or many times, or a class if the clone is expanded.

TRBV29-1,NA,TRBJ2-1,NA,TGCAGCGTTGGAAGGGGGAGCTCCTACAATGAGCAGTTCTTC,CSVGRGSSYNEQFF
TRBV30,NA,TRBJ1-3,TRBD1,TGTGCCTGGAGCGCGGGACAGCGTCACTCTGGAAACACCATATATTTT,CAWSAGQRHSGNTIYF
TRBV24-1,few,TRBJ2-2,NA,TGTGCCACCAGTGAGGCAGGGGACACCGGGGAGCTGTTTTTT,CATSEAGDTGELFF
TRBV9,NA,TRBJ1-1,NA,TGTGCCAGCAGAGACACGATGAACACTGAAGCTTTCTTT,CASRDTMNTEAFF
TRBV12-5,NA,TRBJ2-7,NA,TGTGCTAGTGGTTTGGACTGGAGCTCCTACGAGCAGTACTTC,CASGLDWSSYEQYF
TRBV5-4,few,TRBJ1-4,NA,TGTGCCAGCAGCTTGGAGGGGGAACAGGGTTATGAAAAACTGTTTTTT,CASSLEGEQGYEKLFF
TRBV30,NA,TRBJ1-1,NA,TGTGCCTGGAGGGGCGGGACACCCACTGAAGCTTTCTTT,CAWRGGTPTEAFF
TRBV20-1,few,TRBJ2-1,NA,TGCAGTGCTGGCGAACAGAGCAATGAGCAGTTCTTC,CSAGEQSNEQFF
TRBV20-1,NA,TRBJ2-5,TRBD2,TGCAGTGCTAGACGGGCTAGCGGGGTACAAGAGACCCAGTACTTC,CSARRASGVQETQYF
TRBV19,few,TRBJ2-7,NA,TGTGCCAGTAGTATAGGGAGGGCCTACTCCTACGAGCAGTACTTC,CASSIGRAYSYEQYF
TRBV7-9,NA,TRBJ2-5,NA,TGTGCCAGCAGCTTACAGGTTGGGGGAGAGACCCAGTACTTC,CASSLQVGGETQYF
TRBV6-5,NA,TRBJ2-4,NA,TGTGCCAACAGTTACTCGACTGGGTTAGGCAAAAACATTCAGTACTTC,CANSYSTGLGKNIQYF
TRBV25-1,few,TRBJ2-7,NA,TGTGCCAGCAGGGCTTCGGCCTACGAGCAGTACTTC,CASRASAYEQYF
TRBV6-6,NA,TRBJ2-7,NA,TGTGCCAGCAGTTACTCGAGGTTAGGGGCGTTAGAGCAGTACTTC,CASSYSRLGALEQYF
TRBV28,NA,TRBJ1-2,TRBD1,TGTGCCAGCAGTGGGGGACAGCACTATGGCTACACCTTC,CASSGGQHYGYTF
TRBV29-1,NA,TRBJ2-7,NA,TGCAGCGGCCGGGACGGATCCTACGAGCAGTACTTC,CSGRDGSYEQYF
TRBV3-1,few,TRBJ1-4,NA,TGTGCCAGCAGCCACGGCCAGACTGAAAAACTGTTTTTT,CASSHGQTEKLFF
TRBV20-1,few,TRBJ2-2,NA,TGCAGTGCGACGGGAGTACGAGGGCTGTTTTTT,CSATGVRGLFF
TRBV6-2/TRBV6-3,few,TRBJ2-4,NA,TGTGCCAGCAGTTACGGGGTATTACCAAACATTCAGTACTTC,CASSYGVLPNIQYF
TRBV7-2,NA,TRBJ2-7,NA,TGTGCCAGCAGCTTAAGCCGGACAGACTACGAGCAGTACTTC,CASSLSRTDYEQYF
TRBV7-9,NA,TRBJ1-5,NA,TGTGCCAGCAGCTGGGGACAAGGTAGCCAGCCCCAGCATTTT,CASSWGQGSQPQHF
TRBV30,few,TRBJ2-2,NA,TGTGCCTGGAGTGTAAACCGTGTAGGGAGCGGGGAGCTGTTTTTT,CAWSVNRVGSGELFF
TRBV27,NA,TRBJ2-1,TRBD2,TGTGCCAGCAGTTTTGAGCCGGGAGGAGTCTATGAGCAGTTCTTC,CASSFEPGGVYEQFF
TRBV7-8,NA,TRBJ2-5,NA,TGTGCCAGCAGCTCGCTCTGGGCCCTGGAACAAGAGACCCAGTACTTC,CASSSLWALEQETQYF
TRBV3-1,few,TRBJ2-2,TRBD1,TGTGCCAGCAGCCAAGATGTCCCAGGGGGCGACTTCGGGGAGCTGTTTTTT,CASSQDVPGGDFGELFF
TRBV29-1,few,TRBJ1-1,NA,TGCAGCGTTGAGGGCACTGAAGCTTTCTTT,CSVEGTEAFF
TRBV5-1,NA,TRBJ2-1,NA,TGCGCCAGCAGCTTGGTCGGGGGTGATGAGCAGTTCTTC,CASSLVGGDEQFF
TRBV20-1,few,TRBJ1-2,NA,TGCAGTGCTAGACTTCCCAGGGTCACCTATGGCTACACCTTC,CSARLPRVTYGYTF
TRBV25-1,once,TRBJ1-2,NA,TGTGCCAGCAATGTACTGGGACCTGGGAACTATGGCTACACCTTC,CASNVLGPGNYGYTF
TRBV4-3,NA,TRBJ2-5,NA,TGCGCCAGCAGCCACCGGCGATACCAAGAGACCCAGTACTTC,CASSHRRYQETQYF
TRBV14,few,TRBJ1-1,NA,TGTGCCAGCAGCCAAGAGGGGGGCCCTGAAGCTTTCTTT,CASSQEGGPEAFF
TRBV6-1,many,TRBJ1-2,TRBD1,TGTGCCAGCAGTGGGACAGGGTTTGGCTACACCTTC,CASSGTGFGYTF
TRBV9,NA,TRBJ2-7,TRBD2,TGTGCCAGCAGCGTAGCTAGCGGGAATGTCTACGAGCAGTACTTC,CASSVASGNVYEQYF
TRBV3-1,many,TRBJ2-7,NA,TGTGCCAGCAGCCAGGGAGGTCCCTACGAGCAGTACTTC,CASSQGGPYEQYF
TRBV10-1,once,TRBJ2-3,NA,TGCGCCAGCAGTGAGGCGGACACAGATACGCAGTATTTT,CASSEADTDTQYF
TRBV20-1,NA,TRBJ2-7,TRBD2,TGCAGTGCTAGATCAAGGACTAGCGGGGTCCCGAACGACGAGCAGTACTTC,CSARSRTSGVPNDEQYF
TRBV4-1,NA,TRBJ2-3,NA,TGCGCCAGCAGCCAAGAAACGCCCCAAGATACGCAGTATTTT,CASSQETPQDTQYF
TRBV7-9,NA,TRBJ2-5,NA,TGTGCCAGCAGCTTAGAGTACAGGGTGTTGCAAGAGACCCAGTACTTC,CASSLEYRVLQETQYF
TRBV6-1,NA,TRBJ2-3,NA,TGTGCCAGCAGCCTAATACCAGGAACTGGGGGGACGGGTACGCAGTATTTT,CASSLIPGTGGTGTQYF
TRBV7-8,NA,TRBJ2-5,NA,TGTGCCAGCCCTGGGGGCCTATACCAAGAGACCCAGCACTTC,CASPGGLYQETQHF
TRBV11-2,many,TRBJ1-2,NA,TGTGCCAGCAGCTTAGCAGGGACTAACTATGGCTACACCTTC,CASSLAGTNYGYTF
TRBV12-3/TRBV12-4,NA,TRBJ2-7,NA,TGTGCCAGCAGTCTCGGGACAAAGGTCTACGAGCAGTACTTC,CASSLGTKVYEQYF
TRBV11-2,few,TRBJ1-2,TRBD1,TGTGCCAGCAGCTTTGGAGGGGGCGCTGATGGCTACACCTTC,CASSFGGGADGYTF
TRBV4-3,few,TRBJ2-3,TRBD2,TGCGCCAGCAGCCCCGGGGCCAGCGGGAGGTCAGATACGCAGTATTTT,CASSPGASGRSDTQYF
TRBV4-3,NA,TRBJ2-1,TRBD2,TGCGCCAGCAGCCAAGGGACTAGAGTTGGTAATGAGCAGTTCTTC,CASSQGTRVGNEQFF
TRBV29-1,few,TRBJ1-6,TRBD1,TGCAGCGTTAGCGCGGGACAGGGAGATTCACCCCTCCACTTT,CSVSAGQGDSPLHF
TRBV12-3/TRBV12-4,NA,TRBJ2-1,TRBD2,TGTGCCAGCAGGGGGACTAGCGATGAGCAGTTCTTC,CASRGTSDEQFF
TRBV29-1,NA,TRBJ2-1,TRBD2,TGCAGCGTTGAGACGGGAGGGAACTTCTTCTCCTACAATGAGCAGTTCTTC,CSVETGGNFFSYNEQFF
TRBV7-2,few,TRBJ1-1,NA,TGTGCCAGCAGCCTGCGGGGGGAGGGCTTGGAAGCTTTCTTT,CASSLRGEGLEAFF
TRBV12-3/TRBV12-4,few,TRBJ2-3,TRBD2,TGTGCCAGCAGTTTGTCAGCGGGAGGATTGGATACGCAGTATTTT,CASSLSAGGLDTQYF
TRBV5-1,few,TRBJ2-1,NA,TGCGCCAGCAGCGATGCAGACGCTGTCAATGAGCAGTTCTTC,CASSDADAVNEQFF
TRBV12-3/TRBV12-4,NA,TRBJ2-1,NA,TGTGCCAGCAAGACAGGTGCCAGCTCCTACAATGAGCAGTTCTTC,CASKTGASSYNEQFF
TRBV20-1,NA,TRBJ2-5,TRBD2,TGCAGTGCCCGGACTAGCGGGGAACAAGAGACCCAGTACTTC,CSARTSGEQETQYF
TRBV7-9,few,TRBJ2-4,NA,TGTGCCAGCGGATCGGGGGCGTCCAAAAACATTCAGTACTTC,CASGSGASKNIQYF
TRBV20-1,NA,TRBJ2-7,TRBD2,TGCAGTGCTAGCAAGACTAGCGGGGGAAACGAGCAGTACTTC,CSASKTSGGNEQYF
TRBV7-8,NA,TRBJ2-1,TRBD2,TGTGCCAGCAGCCAAATTAGCGGGAGGGGGTCTAGCAATGAGCAGTTCTTC,CASSQISGRGSSNEQFF